This T cell receptor (beta chain) was profiled in a study of PD-1 blockade in classical Hodgkin lymphoma. The study's findings and limits: When set against healthy donors, newly diagnosed patients were reported to show lower baseline TCR diversity.

V lost 3 bases and J 6 bases, leaving 18 bases between the germline ends. This CDR3 is built from 15 residues. Per the germline V gene, CDR1 is MGHRA and CDR2 is YSYEKL. Remarks on this clone: Antigen unknown.

All trial patients relapsed after autologous stem cell transplantation. Clones were sequenced by immunoSEQ multiplex PCR, and TCRdb holds only the in-frame ones, with some missing. The sample has around 20,000 clones; around four fifths are singletons. Sequenced here: peripheral blood mononuclear cells (PBMCs), sampled before the second cycle of nivolumab. This clonotype originated in a human donor with classical Hodgkin lymphoma. This chain uses TRBV4-1 with TRBJ2-7; D possibly uses TRBD1 or TRBD2 (5 bases each). CDR3 loop: CASSHSGRGRGEQYF. For the CDR3, the DNA is TGCGCCAGCAGCCATTCGGGACGGGGACGCGGCGAGCAGTACTTC.